Listed below are T cell receptor beta chains from one sample, sequenced in a study of response to subunit inactivated influenza vaccine. In TCRdb, the RT-PCR reads were re-called with MiXCR into one record per CDR3 protein. This repertoire shows roughly 650,000 distinct CDR3 sequences, approximately 15% found once; its top ten account for around 10%. The sample was PBMCs from blood, taken 11 to 12 days after vaccination. The receptors come from a man aged 45-65 years who received an inactivated influenza vaccine. CDR3s include the opening cysteine and the closing phenylalanine or tryptophan. Each record gives: J gene, clone size, D gene, V gene, CDR3 protein, CDR3 DNA. The D gene is left open where the match is weak. The size entry is marked missing in some rows and otherwise reads once, few, many or a size class.

TRBJ2-1 few TRBD2 TRBV4-3 CASSHDLAGGSGEQFF TGCGCCAGCAGCCACGATTTAGCGGGAGGATCTGGTGAGCAGTTCTTC
TRBJ2-7 NA TRBD1 TRBV19 CASSSRQGNYEQYF TGTGCCAGTAGTTCAAGACAGGGGAACTACGAGCAGTACTTC
TRBJ2-3 NA TRBD2 TRBV6-4 CASSDSKRGWGDTQYF TGTGCCAGCAGTGACTCAAAGCGGGGTTGGGGAGATACGCAGTATTTT
TRBJ1-2 many TRBD1 TRBV7-2 CASSLRQGEANYGYTF TGTGCCAGCAGCTTACGACAGGGCGAAGCTAACTATGGCTACACCTTC
TRBJ2-5 NA NA TRBV7-9 CASSSTDRIQETQYF TGTGCCAGCAGCTCCACAGACAGGATCCAAGAGACCCAGTACTTC
TRBJ1-4 few NA TRBV28 CASSEAFRATNEKLFF TGTGCCAGCAGTGAGGCGTTCAGGGCAACTAATGAAAAACTGTTTTTT
TRBJ2-3 many NA TRBV5-1 CASSLAATSTDTQYF TGCGCCAGCAGCTTGGCCGCCACAAGCACAGATACGCAGTATTTT
TRBJ2-1 many NA TRBV4-2 CASSATGNEQFF TGTGCCAGCAGCGCCACCGGGAATGAGCAGTTCTTC
TRBJ2-5 many NA TRBV10-3 CAISGQGQETQYF TGTGCCATCAGTGGTCAGGGCCAAGAGACCCAGTACTTC
TRBJ1-4 NA NA TRBV7-9 CASSLALGGDEKLFF TGTGCCAGCAGCTTAGCGCTCGGGGGGGATGAAAAACTGTTTTTT
TRBJ2-1 NA TRBD2 TRBV28 CASNLADSYNEQFF TGTGCCAGCAATCTAGCGGACTCCTACAATGAGCAGTTCTTC
TRBJ2-7 few TRBD2 TRBV7-2 CASSLAPGRGGEQYF TGTGCCAGCAGCTTAGCGCCGGGACGGGGAGGGGAGCAGTACTTC
TRBJ2-5 few NA TRBV3-1 CASSHPSVGQETQYF TGTGCCAGCAGCCACCCCTCTGTGGGGCAAGAGACCCAGTACTTC
TRBJ2-1 few NA TRBV24-1 CATSDRYRVENEQFF TGTGCCACCAGTGACCGATACAGGGTTGAAAATGAGCAGTTCTTC
TRBJ2-7 NA NA TRBV24-1 CATSDDDAEVYEQYF TGTGCCACCAGTGATGATGACGCCGAGGTCTACGAGCAGTACTTC
TRBJ1-6 few TRBD1 TRBV16 CASSQSRDSNSPLHF TGTGCCAGCAGCCAATCAAGGGACAGTAATTCACCCCTCCACTTT
TRBJ2-7 few TRBD1 TRBV11-2 CASSSDRGAYEQYF TGTGCCAGCAGCTCTGACAGGGGCGCCTACGAGCAGTACTTC
TRBJ2-1 few NA TRBV20-1 CSAQPPLDSHEQFF TGCAGTGCTCAACCCCCACTAGACAGCCATGAGCAGTTCTTC
TRBJ1-1 NA NA TRBV6-1 CASKEVSDTEAFF TGTGCCAGCAAGGAGGTCAGTGACACTGAAGCTTTCTTT
TRBJ2-4 few NA TRBV19 CASSIDSGRRFIAKNIQYF TGTGCCAGTAGTATAGACTCGGGACGTAGATTTATAGCCAAAAACATTCAGTACTTC
TRBJ1-2 NA NA TRBV5-5 CASTLERTAYGYTF TGTGCCAGCACCCTCGAACGGACGGCCTATGGCTACACCTTC
TRBJ2-1 NA TRBD2 TRBV28 CASSRLAGPSYNEQFF TGTGCCAGCAGCAGATTAGCGGGACCATCCTACAATGAGCAGTTCTTC
TRBJ2-7 NA TRBD2 TRBV3-1 CASSQDPLAGGRELGEQYF TGTGCCAGCAGCCAAGATCCGCTAGCGGGAGGGCGAGAACTCGGCGAGCAGTACTTC
TRBJ2-7 many TRBD1 TRBV4-3 CASSQQAGGEQYF TGCGCCAGCAGCCAACAGGCAGGGGGCGAGCAGTACTTC
TRBJ1-2 few NA TRBV4-3 CASSQAQGPGYGYTF TGCGCCAGCAGCCAGGCGCAGGGGCCGGGCTATGGCTACACCTTC
TRBJ2-5 few NA TRBV27 CASSSKLGIEETQYF TGTGCCAGCAGTTCAAAATTAGGGATCGAAGAGACCCAGTACTTC